This is a list of T cell receptor beta chains from one sample in a study of T-cell memory formation after mild COVID-19. TCRdb reanalysed the 5' RACE reads using MiXCR and keeps one entry per CDR3 protein. This table holds 200,000 to 250,000 distinct CDR3 sequences, roughly 17% found once. What was sequenced was PBMCs or a T cell subset sorted from them (not recorded which). The receptors originated from a man younger than 30 who had mild COVID-19 (a few samples of this study predate the infection). Cell type and time point are not known. Each CDR3 is given with its conserved first and last residue. D genes are given only for firm matches. A row's size may be missing; if present it is once, few, many or a size class.

abundance,d_gene,j_gene,v_gene,CDR3nt,CDR3aa
few,TRBD1,TRBJ1-5,TRBV5-6,TGTGCCAGCATCAGGGGGAATCAGCCCCAGCATTTT,CASIRGNQPQHF
-,-,TRBJ1-4,TRBV7-9,TGTGCCAGCAGCTCCCGGGATGTTGAAAAACTGTTTTTT,CASSSRDVEKLFF
-,TRBD1,TRBJ2-3,TRBV19,TGTGCCAGTATTTCGGGACAGGGGGCTGCAGATACGCAGTATTTT,CASISGQGAADTQYF
many,-,TRBJ1-2,TRBV24-1,TGTGCCACTCAGACCAACGGGGCCTTGGATGGCTACACCTTC,CATQTNGALDGYTF
-,-,TRBJ1-6,TRBV5-1,TGCGCCAGCAGCTTGGAGGCGATAGGTAATTCACCCCTCCACTTT,CASSLEAIGNSPLHF
-,-,TRBJ2-1,TRBV24-1,TGTGCCACCAGTGAGGGAGACAGGCTAGGTGGGCAGTTCTTC,CATSEGDRLGGQFF
-,TRBD1,TRBJ1-6,TRBV2,TGTGCCAGCAGTCGGCAGGGGGGAACAAATTCACCCCTCCACTTT,CASSRQGGTNSPLHF
few,TRBD1,TRBJ2-5,TRBV5-1,TGCGCCAGCAGCCACGACAGGGGATGGAAGACCCAGTACTTC,CASSHDRGWKTQYF
few,-,TRBJ1-1,TRBV19,TGTGCCAGTCAGAATCCTGGGGGCCTCGGGGAAGCTTTCTTT,CASQNPGGLGEAFF
few,TRBD1,TRBJ2-7,TRBV4-1,TGCGCCAGCAGCCAACCTAGGGGGCGATTTGACGAGCAGTACTTC,CASSQPRGRFDEQYF
few,-,TRBJ1-1,TRBV28,TGTGCCAGCAGCTCCCCTGACACTGAAGCTTTCTTT,CASSSPDTEAFF
few,TRBD2,TRBJ2-2,TRBV5-1,TGCGCCAGCAGCCCGAGAGGACTAGGGTCTACAGGGGAGCTGTTTTTT,CASSPRGLGSTGELFF
few,-,TRBJ2-4,TRBV5-1,TGCGCCAGCAGCTTCTCAGTTACAAACATTCAGTACTTC,CASSFSVTNIQYF